The sequence of this T cell receptor beta chain was determined in a study of T cells in Graves' hyperthyroidism and ophthalmopathy. The source material, RNA transcripts, was used to amplify TCR beta CDR3 regions. The HTBI primer set served for first-round RT-PCR of the TCR CDR3. Via MiXCR, TCRdb re-called the multiplex PCR reads, giving one row per CDR3 protein. The sample contains 390,000 or so distinct CDR3 sequences, approximately 14% of which appear only once. Trimming removed 5 bases from V and 4 bases from J, with 13 bases in between. The germline V gene encodes CDR1 LGHDT and CDR2 YNNKEL (reference sequence). The CDR3 runs to 14 residues. Fresh peripheral blood, roughly 10 ml of it, supplied the PBMCs.

Sequencing was done on a sample of blood. The source is a man younger than 35 with Graves' ophthalmopathy. The chain links TRBV3-1 to TRBJ2-3, with D hard to call. CDR3 region: CASSLYRSPDTQYF. The CDR3 nucleotides are TGTGCCAGCAGCTTATACAGATCCCCAGATACGCAGTATTTT.